The 9 T cell receptor beta chains below come from one sample, sequenced in a study of cytomegalovirus exposure and HLA in healthy donors. 60 Vbeta and 13 Jbeta primers were used in PCR. Only in-frame clones appear in the TCRdb table, and some are missing; sequencing was by immunoSEQ multiplex PCR. The profile covers about 140,000 clones, with around 79% appearing a single time and 8.8% taken by the ten largest. Sequencing was done on a sample of PBMCs. Receptors were obtained from a woman aged 50 to 65 in good health and CMV-seropositive.

The chain is built from TRBV2 and TRBJ1-5; tentative D call: TRBD1 (5 bases). V was cut by 2 bases and J by 3 bases, with 11 bases left in between. Germline V gives CDR1 SNHLY, CDR2 FYNNEI. This CDR3 spans 15 amino acids. The CDR3 loop is CASSESQGANQPQHF. The DNA for the CDR3 is TGTGCCAGCAGTGAATCACAAGGGGCCAATCAGCCCCAGCATTTT.

The rearrangement uses TRBV30 and TRBJ2-7; D is unclear. Germline V lookup: CDR1 GTSNPN, CDR2 SVGIG (reference sequence). The CDR3 spans 15 residues. V was shortened by 0 bases and J by 4 bases, with 16 bases between the two germline ends. CDR3 in amino acids: CAWSVPGNTLYEQYF. The CDR3 region has the DNA TGTGCCTGGAGTGTCCCCGGTAATACGTTGTACGAGCAGTACTTC.

The chain links TRBV7-2 to TRBJ2-2, with a weak D call TRBD2 (6 bases). V lost 5 bases and J lost 5, with 12 bases in between. The CDR3 has 14 residues. Germline V gives CDR1 SGHTA, CDR2 FQGNSA. The CDR3 nucleotides read TGTGCCAGCAGCCCGGGACGGGGGACCGGGGAGCTGTTTTTT. Protein: CASSPGRGTGELFF.

The J gene is TRBJ2-1, the V gene TRBV11-1; D is possibly TRBD2 (5 bases). V lost 1 base, J lost 6 bases, and 10 bases lay in between. The CDR3 spans 14 residues. Germline CDR1 SGHAT, CDR2 FQDESV (reference sequence). CDR3 residues: CASSLGPAGNEQFF. Written as DNA, the CDR3 is TGTGCCAGCAGCTTAGGGCCGGCGGGCAATGAGCAGTTCTTC.

The chain joins TRBV7-2 to TRBJ1-1, with D maybe TRBD1 (6 bases). The V end was cut by 5 bases, the J end by 6 bases, with 25 bases between. From germline, CDR1 is SGHTA and CDR2 FQGNSA. The CDR3 consists of 17 residues. The CDR3 here is CASSVTGTTLLGAEAFF. The CDR3 nucleotides read TGTGCCAGCAGCGTTACCGGGACAACACTTTTGGGAGCTGAAGCTTTCTTT.

The gene calls are TRBV28 and TRBJ1-4; weak D call: TRBD1 (5 bases). The CDR3 spans 14 residues. Germline V gene sequence: CDR1 MDHEN, CDR2 SYDVKM. The V end was cut by 8 bases, the J end by 6 bases, with 16 bases between. CDR3 in amino acids: CASYVGGGYEKLFF. The CDR3 nucleotides are TGTGCCAGCTACGTGGGGGGGGGATATGAAAAACTGTTTTTT.

V gene TRBV4-2 combines with J gene TRBJ2-1; the match to TRBD2 covers 8 bases. The length of the CDR3 is 16 residues. Germline V gene lookup returns CDR1 LGHNA and CDR2 YNFKEQ. J lost 8 bases, V lost 4 bases, and 13 bases had no gene match. CDR3 DNA: TGTGCCAGCAGCCCGCAAGCTAGCGGGTACGCCTATGAGCAGTTCTTC. Its translation is CASSPQASGYAYEQFF.

The chain is built from TRBV7-6 and TRBJ2-6, with D perhaps matching TRBD1 (6 bases). V was cut by 2 bases and J by 0 bases, with 11 bases left in between. This CDR3 spans 17 amino acids. In germline, CDR1 is SGHVS, CDR2 FNYEAQ. The CDR3 spells CASSLSPGDSGANVLTF. The CDR3 DNA reads as TGTGCCAGCAGCTTATCTCCAGGGGACTCTGGGGCCAACGTCCTGACTTTC.

This sequence joins TRBV9 and TRBJ2-7; a possible D gene is TRBD2 (5 bases). The ends were cut back, 3 bases at V and 7 bases at J, with 20 bases in the middle. The CDR3 spans 15 residues. CDR1 and CDR2 from the germline V gene are SGDLS and YYNGEE. The CDR3 reads CASSAGLEGAQEQYF. The CDR3, as DNA: TGTGCCAGCAGCGCCGGACTCGAGGGCGCACAAGAGCAGTACTTC.